This T cell receptor beta chain was profiled in a study of T cell repertoires in cytomegalovirus infection. Study background: In public TCR beta signatures, there were indications of both CMV infection and matching HLA type.

Unmatched junction bases numbered 8, after V lost 5 bases and J lost 4 bases. CDR1 is MNHEY and CDR2 is SVGEGT in the germline V gene. The CDR3 is 16 amino acids. TCRdb analysed the reads with MiXCR anew, one entry per CDR3 protein. Of under 350,000 distinct CDR3 sequences in the sample, around 9.6% were seen once. General study results and limits: The cumulative frequency of public TCR beta families distinguished individuals who carried CMV together with the relevant HLA.

This clonotype was counted ten times or more. The antigen remains unidentified. Sequenced sample: PBMCs. The receptor comes from a human donor in good health (CMV status not recorded). Some clones in this sample may be carry-over from other donors' samples. The rearrangement uses TRBV6-2 or TRBV6-3 and TRBJ2-2; 9 positions agree with TRBD1. As DNA, the CDR3 is TGTGCCAGCAGTCTACAGGGGGCGATTCCCACCGGGGAGCTGTTTTTT. It codes for CASSLQGAIPTGELFF.